This T cell receptor beta chain was found in a study of cytomegalovirus exposure and HLA in healthy donors. Overall study results and limits: The study put some 150 TCR beta chains on its list as cytomegalovirus-associated.

The PCR had 60 Vbeta and 13 Jbeta primers. Sequencing used immunoSEQ multiplex PCR; TCRdb keeps in-frame clones, though not all of them. Seen here are roughly 150,000 clones, over 70% observed once, and the top ten hold more than 1%. This CDR3 comprises 12 residues. Germline V lookup: CDR1 MDHEN, CDR2 SYDVKM. V dropped 3 bases and J dropped 7 bases, with 9 bases sitting between them. As concerns this clone: What it binds is unknown.

Sequencing used PBMCs. The V call is TRBV28, the J call TRBJ2-5; TRBD2 might be the D (6 bases). The TCR sequence derives from a boy aged 2 to 9 in good health and CMV-seronegative. The CDR3 sequence is CASSFGGGTQYF. The CDR3, as DNA: TGTGCCAGCAGTTTTGGGGGAGGGACCCAGTACTTC. The entire variable domain, with the rest obtained from reference TRBV28 and TRBJ2-5, is as follows: DVKVTQSSRYLVKRTGEKVFLECVQDMDHENMFWYRQDPGLGLRLIYFSYDVKMKEKGDIPEGYSVSREKKERFSLILESASTNQTSMYLCASSFGGGTQYFGPGTRLLVL.